The 13 T cell receptor beta chains in this list originate from one sample, sequenced in a study of blood T cell repertoires in COVID-19. This table comes from immunoSEQ multiplex PCR, and its TCRdb copy is limited to in-frame clones, with some not included. The data contain some 200,000 clones, 88% of them singletons. The sample was peripheral blood. The receptors derive from a man aged 18 to 35 with active or convalescent COVID-19.

The rearrangement uses TRBV18 and TRBJ2-5; D gene uncertain. This CDR3 has 11 amino acids. The germline V and J ends were trimmed by 2 bases and 5 bases, with 3 bases remaining between them. Germline V gives CDR1 KGHSH, CDR2 LQKENI. CDR3: CASSPGETQYF. CDR3 DNA sequence: TGTGCCAGCTCACCAGGCGAGACCCAGTACTTC.

The V gene is TRBV4-2, the J gene TRBJ2-2; TRBD1 is a possible D gene (7 bases). The V end lost 4 bases, the J end lost 0 bases, and 15 bases lay between the germline ends. This CDR3 has 17 residues. CDR1 LGHNA and CDR2 YNFKEQ come from the germline V gene. CDR3 sequence (DNA): TGTGCCAGCAGCCTCCTGGCGGGACAGCCGAACACCGGGGAGCTGTTTTTT. Translated, it gives CASSLLAGQPNTGELFF.

The J gene is TRBJ1-5, the V gene TRBV28; TRBD1 matches 8 bases. CDR3 length: 12 residues. After removal of 10 bases from V and 6 bases from J, the junction contained 5 bases not matched to a gene. Germline CDR1 is MDHEN and CDR2 is SYDVKM. CDR3 in DNA: TGTGCCACTCGGACAGGGTCTCAGCCCCAGCATTTT. Its translation: CATRTGSQPQHF.

This clone was seen just once. The rearrangement joins TRBV5-1 to TRBJ2-1, with D possibly being TRBD2 (5 bases). The V and J ends lost 0 bases and 6 bases respectively, with 13 bases between them. The V gene's germline CDR1 is SGHRS and CDR2 YFSETQ. This CDR3 is 15 amino acids long. The CDR3 region has the DNA TGCGCCAGCAGCTTGGATCGGGGATTCGGCAATGAGCAGTTCTTC. Its protein is CASSLDRGFGNEQFF.

This chain uses TRBV27 with TRBJ2-3; maybe TRBD2 (6 bases). The CDR3 length is 13 residues. Germline V gene data show CDR1 as MNHEY and CDR2 as SMNVEV (reference sequence). The germline V and J ends were trimmed by 9 bases and 6 bases, with 16 bases remaining between them. In DNA, the CDR3 is TGTGCCAGTAAGCTTCTAGCGAGGGATACGCAGTATTTT. Translation gives CASKLLARDTQYF.

The chain links TRBV12-3 or TRBV12-4 to TRBJ2-7; D is possibly TRBD2 (6 bases). Trimming shortened V by 6 bases and J by 4 bases, and 13 bases separated the two germline ends. This CDR3 has 13 amino acids. CDR3 nucleotide sequence: TGTGCCAGCAGAGTAGCGGCAGGGTACGAGCAGTACTTC. This encodes CASRVAAGYEQYF.

Only a few counts were recorded for this clone. The chain recombines TRBV2 with TRBJ1-5; D is perhaps TRBD1 (6 bases). The CDR3 totals 13 residues. Germline assignment: CDR1 SNHLY and CDR2 FYNNEI. V dropped 8 bases and J dropped 1 base, with 9 bases sitting between them. The CDR3 DNA is TGTGCCAGCCGGACAGCAAGCAATCAGCCCCAGCATTTT. Its protein product is CASRTASNQPQHF.

V usage is TRBV3-1 (or the pseudogene TRBV3-2) and J usage is TRBJ2-7; 10 bases are a match to TRBD2. Germline lookup yields CDR1 LGHDT and CDR2 YNNKEL (reference sequence). The CDR3 consists of 16 residues. The ends lost 4 bases at V and 5 bases at J; junction bases unmatched: 11. The CDR3 DNA reads as TGTGCCAGCAGCCCCTCCCCGGTAGCGGGAGGTAACGAGCAGTACTTC. Amino acids: CASSPSPVAGGNEQYF.

The V call is TRBV27, the J call TRBJ2-7; tentative D call: TRBD1 (6 bases). Deletions cut 5 bases from V and 3 bases from J, with 14 bases between. CDR1 is MNHEY, CDR2 SMNVEV, per germline (reference sequence). The CDR3 is 14 residues long. CDR3 DNA: TGTGCCAGCAGTCCAGGGGATGCGCGCTACGAGCAGTACTTC. It translates to CASSPGDARYEQYF.

J is TRBJ2-2 and V is TRBV7-2; 9 nucleotides match TRBD1. CDR1 and CDR2 (germline): SGHTA, FQGNSA. Trimming cost V 4 bases and J 7 bases; bases outside gene matches: 7. The length of the CDR3 is 15 residues. CDR3 in amino acids: CASSSWTGEDGELFF. The CDR3, as DNA: TGTGCCAGCAGCTCCTGGACAGGGGAAGACGGGGAGCTGTTTTTT.

This chain links TRBV6-2 or TRBV6-3 with TRBJ2-7; 12 bases are a match to TRBD2. Germline V gene lookup returns CDR1 MNHEY and CDR2 SVGEGT. V gave up 5 bases and J gave up 0 bases; unmatched junction bases: 11. The CDR3 sequence is 18 residues long. The CDR3 DNA sequence: TGTGCCAGCAGTAAACCAATCGGACTAGCGGGGAGCTCCTACGAGCAGTACTTC. Its protein product is CASSKPIGLAGSSYEQYF.

This clone has just one count. The genes are TRBV29-1 and TRBJ2-1, with D unclear. The length of the CDR3 is 10 residues. V gave up 3 bases and J gave up 10 bases, with 7 bases separating them. Looked up from germline, CDR1 is SQVTM and CDR2 is ANQGSEA. This CDR3 reads CSVETTEQFF. For the CDR3, the DNA is TGCAGCGTTGAGACAACGGAGCAGTTCTTC.

The chain couples TRBV28 to TRBJ1-6; D remains ambiguous. The CDR3 runs 11 residues. Trimming stripped 6 bases from V and 12 bases from J, with 9 bases between. From germline, CDR1 is MDHEN and CDR2 SYDVKM. The CDR3 region is CASSLPGPLHF. The CDR3 nucleotides are TGTGCCAGCAGCCTCCCCGGACCCCTCCACTTT.